The present T cell receptor (beta chain) was sequenced within a study of human T cells and chemical hapten exposure. Study-wide background: Sensitization was performed using 2% DPC on an approximately 2 cm by approximately 2 cm upper inner arm skin site.

Germline CDR1 and CDR2: MNHEY and SVGAGI. J lost 4 bases, V lost 1 base, and 7 bases had no gene match. This CDR3 region has 15 residues. Sample time point: patch test 1, 2 weeks after DPC sensitization. Treatment specified: therapeutic diphenylcyclopropenone sensitization with weekly scalp DPC. Someone pulled total RNA out of unfractionated whole blood. Those who donated were patients with alopecia, 18 to 70 years of age, and suitable for DPC. TCRdb ran MiXCR on the RACE reads and lists one entry per CDR3 protein. The sample lists roughly 50,000 distinct CDR3 sequences, about 11% occurring once. This sequence originates from a woman aged 40 to 55 with alopecia areata. Some clones in this sample may be carry-over from other donors' samples. V gene TRBV6-5 combines with J gene TRBJ2-7; 7 bases agree with TRBD2. The sample in question was whole blood, obtained in connection with sensitization to the hapten diphenylcyclopropenone (DPC). The CDR3 loop is CASSYWASGFYEQYF. The CDR3, as DNA: TGTGCCAGCAGTTACTGGGCTAGCGGATTTTACGAGCAGTACTTC.